This T cell receptor beta chain was observed in a study of low-dose radiotherapy and immunotherapy resistance in tumors (dated by TCRdb to 2022 to 2024). For context, the study as a whole: Cohort 1 received 0.5 Gy per fraction every 2 weeks, with a prescribed total PTV dose of 6.5 Gy. For Cohort 2, the dose was 1 Gy per fraction given every two weeks, adding up to 13 Gy in total across 26 weeks. Nivolumab was administered intravenously as a 240 mg flat dose every two weeks, and ipilimumab was administered intravenously at 1 mg/kg every six weeks. Cyclophosphamide 200 mg/m2 was given intravenously every two weeks, one day before each radiation and immunotherapy administration. Patients took aspirin 300 mg orally once daily for four cycles, starting on cycle 1 day 1. Trial participants were not randomized into treatment groups. Eight patients were included in the translational analysis: three from the first dose cohort and the first five from the second dose cohort.

Sequencing instrument: Illumina HiSeq 2500. First-strand cDNA was synthesized using Superscript III and a set of TRAV- and TRBV-specific primers, so that both TCRalpha and TCRbeta chains were covered. TCRs were amplified for about 18 PCR cycles with Phusion, using a constant-region primer paired with the adapter attached to the V primers. The MessageAmp II aRNA Amplification Kit was used to amplify the isolated mRNA, with in vitro transcription run for approximately 15 hours at 37 degrees C. The Dynabeads mRNA DIRECT Purification Kit was used to isolate the mRNA for TCR sequencing. Indexed Illumina adapters were added in a second Phusion PCR of 20 to 30 cycles, after which AMPure XP beads were used to purify the products. Per the authors' processing: Custom Perl scripts pooled TCR sequences encoding the same protein, removed out-of-frame sequences and computed each clonotype's abundance. TCR sequences supported by only a single read were excluded from analysis. Shannon entropy, Gini index, clonality, richness, and the frequency of TCRs shared between repertoires were included as repertoire metrics. TCRdb reanalyzed the raw reads on its own, using fastp at Q25 for trimming and MiXCR for clone calling, and kept in-frame beta chains. Here each entry gathers all rows of one CDR3 protein and keeps the most common genes and DNA. These V and J calls rely on TCRdb rather than the paper's analysis. In this sample the table shows 70,000 to 95,000 distinct CDR3 sequences, roughly a sixth of which occur a single time. The biggest ten clones account for less than 3.5% of the sample.

The time point label, read with the paper, signifies: before trial treatment. Donors were enrolled in RACIN, a single-arm phase I dose-escalation trial in which nivolumab, ipilimumab, aspirin, low-dose cyclophosphamide and low-dose radiotherapy were combined. Patients with advanced, TIL-negative solid tumors were considered eligible. This clonotype was detected many times. Its specific antigen is unknown. No much larger clone is present one base from it, and per-base qualities are unavailable. CDR3 length: 11 amino acids, cysteine to phenylalanine. Of all the DNA, just the CDR3 is kept, 33 bases in frame from base 1. According to the germline V gene, CDR1 reads KGHSH and CDR2 reads LQKENI. Trimming takes 6 bases from V and 9 bases from J, and the germline ends sit 9 bases apart.

The TCR comes from a male donor with prostate cancer. Recombination linked TRBV18 to TRBJ2-1; the D segment could be TRBD2, given 6 matching bases. The sequenced sample was PBMCs, obtained before treatment. The DNA sequence reads TGTGCCAGCTCCACGGAGGGTGAGCAGTTCTTC. Its protein product is CASSTEGEQFF.